A single sample gave rise to the 10 T cell receptor beta chains below, sequenced in a study of technical replicates of blood from a handful of donors. Generated by immunoSEQ multiplex PCR, the TCRdb table keeps only in-frame clones and is missing some. The sample holds some 87,000 clones, just over 95% seen once. Sequences were obtained from T cells isolated from PBMCs. The source of these receptors is a human donor in good health.

This rearrangement joins TRBV4-1 to TRBJ1-3, with a tentative D call TRBD1 (6 bases). CDR1 is MGHRA and CDR2 is YSYEKL in the germline V gene. Between the trimmed V and J ends, which lost 0 bases and 4 bases, there was a span of 13 bases. CDR3 size: 16 residues. The CDR3 loop reads CASSQDNYRVGNTIYF. The CDR3 bases are TGCGCCAGCAGCCAAGATAATTACAGGGTAGGAAACACCATATATTTT.

V gene TRBV7-2 combines with J gene TRBJ2-7; tentatively, D is TRBD2 (6 bases). From germline, CDR1 is SGHTA and CDR2 FQGNSA. This CDR3 contains 14 residues. Trimming took 1 base from V and 3 from J, leaving 10 bases between them. CDR3 sequence reads: CASSLEAGYYEQYF. The CDR3 coding sequence is TGTGCCAGCAGCTTAGAAGCGGGTTACTACGAGCAGTACTTC. Based on the CDR3 plus reference TRBV7-2 and TRBJ2-7, the full variable domain is GAGVSQSPSNKVTEKGKDVELRCDPISGHTALYWYRQSLGQGLEFLIYFQGNSAPDKSGLPSDRFSAERTGGSVSTLTIQRTQQEDSAVYLCASSLEAGYYEQYFGPGTRLTVT.

This chain connects TRBV5-1 to TRBJ2-3, with 9 bases aligning to TRBD2. Per the germline V gene, CDR1 is SGHRS and CDR2 is YFSETQ. CDR3 length: 15 residues. Trimming at V came to 2 bases and at J to 4 bases, leaving 5 bases not matched to a gene. CDR3: CASSFSGRGADTQYF. The CDR3 DNA follows: TGCGCCAGCAGCTTTAGCGGGAGAGGGGCAGATACGCAGTATTTT.

The chain carries TRBV7-9 and TRBJ1-2; D is unclear. The V and J ends lost 4 bases and 6 bases respectively, with 12 bases between them. This CDR3 spans 13 amino acids. The V gene's germline CDR1 is SEHNR and CDR2 FQNEAQ (reference sequence). This CDR3 is CASSSVGIHGYTF. The CDR3 DNA is TGTGCCAGCAGCTCAGTGGGCATCCATGGCTACACCTTC.

The rearrangement joins TRBV7-2 to TRBJ2-1; tentative D call: TRBD2 (6 bases). From germline, CDR1 is SGHTA and CDR2 FQGNSA. V shed 1 base and J shed 6 bases, with 10 bases lying between them. The CDR3 totals 14 residues. The CDR3 sequence is CASSLEVAANEQFF. CDR3 nucleotides: TGTGCCAGCAGCTTAGAGGTAGCGGCCAATGAGCAGTTCTTC. Supplemented by reference TRBV7-2 and TRBJ2-1, the full variable domain reads GAGVSQSPSNKVTEKGKDVELRCDPISGHTALYWYRQSLGQGLEFLIYFQGNSAPDKSGLPSDRFSAERTGGSVSTLTIQRTQQEDSAVYLCASSLEVAANEQFFGPGTRLTVL.

This clone appeared a single time. The CDR3 loop reads CASSSFGGNQPQHF. The DNA for the CDR3 is TGTGCCAGCAGTTCTTTCGGGGGCAATCAGCCCCAGCATTTT. The J gene is TRBJ1-5, the V gene TRBV9, with D uncertain. The germline V and J ends were trimmed by 5 bases and 2 bases, with 11 bases remaining between them. The CDR3 has 14 residues. The germline V gene encodes CDR1 SGDLS and CDR2 YYNGEE. The whole variable domain, filled in from reference TRBV9 and TRBJ1-5, reads DSGVTQTPKHLITATGQRVTLRCSPRSGDLSVYWYQQSLDQGLQFLIQYYNGEERAKGNILERFSAQQFPDLHSELNLSSLELGDSALYFCASSSFGGNQPQHFGDGTRLSIL.

CDR3 coding DNA: TGTGCCAGCAGCTTAGGACAGGGTAGCACCGGGGAGCTGTTTTTT. Its protein is CASSLGQGSTGELFF. The chain is built from TRBV7-9 and TRBJ2-2, with 7 bases fitting TRBD1. CDR1 and CDR2 from the germline V gene are SEHNR and FQNEAQ (reference sequence). With V trimmed by 1 base and J by 4 bases, 3 bases remained unmatched. The CDR3 consists of 15 residues. Supplemented by reference TRBV7-9 and TRBJ2-2, the full variable domain reads DTGVSQNPRHKITKRGQNVTFRCDPISEHNRLYWYRQTLGQGPEFLTYFQNEAQLEKSRLLSDRFSAERPKGSFSTLEIQRTEQGDSAMYLCASSLGQGSTGELFFGEGSRLTVL.

This rearrangement joins TRBV6-4 to TRBJ2-7; TRBD1 might be the D (6 bases). V was clipped by 2 bases and J by 3 bases, with 11 bases between them. CDR1 and CDR2 (germline): MRHNA, SNTAGT. The length of the CDR3 is 14 residues. CDR3 sequence (DNA): TGTGCCAGCAGTGACGTGACACAGGGCTACGAGCAGTACTTC. Protein: CASSDVTQGYEQYF.

This clone was detected only once. V is TRBV6-1 and J is TRBJ1-5; D perhaps matches TRBD1 (5 bases). V was shortened by 2 bases and J by 5 bases, with 10 bases between the two germline ends. CDR3 length equals 14 residues. The germline V gene has CDR1 MNHNS and CDR2 SASEGT. The DNA for the CDR3 is TGTGCCAGCAGTGAATCAACCAGGGATCAGCCCCAGCATTTT. Protein sequence: CASSESTRDQPQHF.

This sequence joins TRBV6-5 and TRBJ2-1, with TRBD1 matching 9 bases. The J segment lost 4 bases and the V segment lost 7 bases, leaving 8 bases of the junction unmatched. The CDR3 totals 15 residues. Per germline, CDR1 MNHEY and CDR2 SVGAGI. The CDR3 region is CASIKDRGTYNEQFF. The CDR3 DNA follows: TGTGCCAGCATCAAGGACAGGGGCACATACAATGAGCAGTTCTTC.